A selection of T cell receptor beta chains follows, all from one sample in a study of ipilimumab plus nivolumab after autologous stem cell transplantation. Only in-frame clones appear in the TCRdb table, and some are missing; sequencing was by immunoSEQ multiplex PCR. The sample yields several thousand clones, 60% to 70% seen once. Sequenced material: PBMCs, taken in a trial of ipilimumab plus nivolumab as post-transplant consolidation. All receptors come from a female donor with multiple myeloma. CDR3s include the opening cysteine and the closing phenylalanine or tryptophan. Each record gives: V gene, CDR3 protein.

v_call: TRBV10-3; cdr3_aa: CAISPTGYPYYGYTF
v_call: TRBV21-1; cdr3_aa: CASSKETSGIALTDTQYF
v_call: TRBV5-4; cdr3_aa: CASSLSGSGNTGELFF
v_call: TRBV6-5; cdr3_aa: CASSYTTGEDSPLHF
v_call: TRBV11-1; cdr3_aa: CASSQGTGGYNEQFF
v_call: TRBV5-4; cdr3_aa: CASSLGFYNEQFF
v_call: TRBV10-3; cdr3_aa: CAISVGGQETQYF
v_call: TRBV6-4; cdr3_aa: CASSDRDNSPLHF
v_call: TRBV6-1; cdr3_aa: CASRDRTDGEQFF
v_call: TRBV27; cdr3_aa: CASSLGGGTGAGSPLHF
v_call: TRBV11-2; cdr3_aa: CASSWTGGGNEQFF
v_call: TRBV5-4; cdr3_aa: CASSELLGTQYF
v_call: TRBV5-1; cdr3_aa: CASRGNPTGELFF
v_call: TRBV2; cdr3_aa: CASRGTATSTGELFF
v_call: TRBV25-1; cdr3_aa: CASKYGVSAEAFF
v_call: TRBV5-1; cdr3_aa: CASSSTAGVSYNEQFF